The 10 T cell receptor beta chains presented below share a single source sample, sequenced in a study of T cells in localized non-small cell lung cancer. Some clones are missing from TCRdb's copy, which holds only in-frame ones; the method was immunoSEQ multiplex PCR. The sample lists fewer than 35,000 clones; 78% were seen once. The material sequenced was peripheral blood, taken before any cancer treatment. The source of these receptors is a male donor older than 55 with stage II squamous cell lung carcinoma.

This clone appeared once. A junction end diverges from the germline sequence, so it may reflect a read error. The rearrangement uses TRBV7-3 and TRBJ2-3; 14 bases map to TRBD2. This CDR3 is 16 amino acids long. Germline CDR1 and CDR2: SGHTA and FQGTGA. The CDR3 DNA reads TGCGCCAGCAGCCGGACTAGCGGGGGGCAAAGAGATACGCAGTATTTT. This encodes CASSRTSGGQRDTQYF.

J is TRBJ2-2 and V is TRBV5-1; TRBD1 is a possible D gene (6 bases). Germline loops: CDR1 SGHRS, CDR2 YFSETQ. V lost 0 bases and J lost 2, with 11 bases in between. This CDR3 region has 16 residues. CDR3 bases: TGCGCCAGCAGCTTGGAGGTGGGGGCCAACACCGGGGAGCTGTTTTTT. It yields the protein CASSLEVGANTGELFF.

The CDR3 loop reads CASRGGSKDTQYF. In DNA, the CDR3 is TGTGCCAGCAGGGGCGGGAGTAAAGATACGCAGTATTTT. The V and J genes are TRBV7-2 and TRBJ2-3, with 7 bases identical to TRBD2. V was clipped by 6 bases and J by 5 bases; unmatched bases: 5. The CDR3 runs to 13 residues. Germline values: CDR1 SGHTA, CDR2 FQGNSA.

J is TRBJ1-4 and V is TRBV19; D is possibly TRBD1 (5 bases). Germline-derived CDR1 and CDR2 are LNHDA and SQIVND (reference sequence). V lost 5 bases to trimming and J lost 0 bases, with 25 bases between them. The CDR3 runs 20 residues. CDR3: CASSLDPGRLLTTTNEKLFF. Written as DNA, the CDR3 is TGTGCCAGTAGTTTGGACCCGGGACGGCTCTTAACAACAACTAATGAAAAACTGTTTTTT.

This clone has more than one count but fewer than ten. The rearrangement joins TRBV7-2 to TRBJ2-3; D tentatively fits TRBD1 or TRBD2 (5 bases each). The CDR3 covers 14 residues. CDR1 is SGHTA and CDR2 is FQGNSA in the germline V gene. Between the trimmed V and J ends, which lost 3 bases and 5 bases, there was a span of 12 bases. The CDR3 region is CASSFQRGGDTQYF. The CDR3 nucleotides read TGTGCCAGCAGCTTTCAGAGGGGCGGAGATACGCAGTATTTT.

This chain links TRBV7-3 with TRBJ2-1; 7 bases fit TRBD2. Per the germline V gene, CDR1 is SGHTA and CDR2 is FQGTGA. The length of the CDR3 is 16 residues. V shed 0 bases, J shed 6 bases, and the junction held 8 bases outside the gene matches. The CDR3 DNA sequence: TGTGCCAGCAGCTTAACCGATAGACTAGCTCTCAATGAGCAGTTCTTC. Its protein product is CASSLTDRLALNEQFF.

The chain carries TRBV19 and TRBJ1-2, with TRBD1 as a possible D gene (5 bases). Germline V gene data show CDR1 as LNHDA and CDR2 as SQIVND (reference sequence). Trimming cost V 3 bases and J 2 bases, with 10 bases left between them. CDR3 length equals 14 residues. This CDR3 is CASSMPTENYGYTF. DNA of the CDR3: TGTGCCAGTAGTATGCCGACAGAGAACTATGGCTACACCTTC.

The chain recombines TRBV5-4 with TRBJ1-1; the D is unclear. The CDR3 totals 15 residues. Germline CDR1 and CDR2: SGHNT and YYREEE (reference sequence). V lost 0 bases, J lost 5 bases, and 14 bases lay in between. The CDR3 DNA sequence: TGTGCCAGCAGCTTGGCAGGAGCCTTGGGAACTGAAGCTTTCTTT. It codes for CASSLAGALGTEAFF.

V and J are TRBV7-3 and TRBJ1-2; 7 bases align to TRBD1. Germline lookup yields CDR1 SGHTA and CDR2 FQGTGA. The CDR3 consists of 14 residues. Germline trimming cut 3 bases from V and 7 bases from J; bases unmatched to any gene: 8. CDR3 bases: TGTGCCAGCAGCTTCACGGGGGCAGGGGGTGGCTACACCTTC. It yields the protein CASSFTGAGGGYTF.

The chain joins TRBV19 to TRBJ2-7; TRBD1 or TRBD2 may be the D gene (5 bases each). Germline V gives CDR1 LNHDA, CDR2 SQIVND (reference sequence). This CDR3 contains 15 residues. Deletions cut 4 bases from V and 3 bases from J, with 16 bases between. The CDR3 region has the DNA TGTGCCAGTAGTAAAGGGGACGTCGGGAACTACGAGCAGTACTTC. This encodes CASSKGDVGNYEQYF.